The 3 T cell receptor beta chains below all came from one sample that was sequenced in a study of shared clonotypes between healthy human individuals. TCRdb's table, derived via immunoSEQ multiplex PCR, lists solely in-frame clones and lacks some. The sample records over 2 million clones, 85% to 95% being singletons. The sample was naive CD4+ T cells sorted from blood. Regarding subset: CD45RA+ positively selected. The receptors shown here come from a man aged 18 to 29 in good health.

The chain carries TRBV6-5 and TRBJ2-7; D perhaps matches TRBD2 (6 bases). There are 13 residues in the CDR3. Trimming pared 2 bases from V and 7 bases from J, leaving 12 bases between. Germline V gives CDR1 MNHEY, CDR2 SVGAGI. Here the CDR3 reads CASSYDPAGEQYF. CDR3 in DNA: TGTGCCAGCAGTTACGACCCGGCGGGAGAGCAGTACTTC.

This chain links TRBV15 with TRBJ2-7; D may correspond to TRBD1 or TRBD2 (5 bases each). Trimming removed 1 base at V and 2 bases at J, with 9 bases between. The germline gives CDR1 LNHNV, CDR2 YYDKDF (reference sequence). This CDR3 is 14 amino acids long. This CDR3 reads CATSRGGTAYEQYF. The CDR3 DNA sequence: TGTGCCACCAGCAGAGGGGGGACGGCCTACGAGCAGTACTTC.

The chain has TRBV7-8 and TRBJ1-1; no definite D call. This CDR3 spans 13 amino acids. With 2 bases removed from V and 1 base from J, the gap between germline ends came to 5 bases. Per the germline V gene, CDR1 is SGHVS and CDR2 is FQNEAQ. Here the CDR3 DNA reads TGTGCCAGCAGCTTAAGGGAGAACACTGAAGCTTTCTTT. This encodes CASSLRENTEAFF. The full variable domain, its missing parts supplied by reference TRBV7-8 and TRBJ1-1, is GAGVSQSPRYKVAKRGQDVALRCDPISGHVSLFWYQQALGQGPEFLTYFQNEAQLDKSGLPSDRFFAERPEGSVSTLKIQRTQQEDSAVYLCASSLRENTEAFFGQGTRLTVV.